The rows below give T cell receptor beta chains drawn from one sample of a study of T cells in Graves' hyperthyroidism and ophthalmopathy. Each CDR3 protein gets one entry after TCRdb re-called the multiplex PCR reads with MiXCR. The table lists fewer than 450,000 distinct CDR3 sequences, about 15% of them singletons. The sequencing input was blood. The receptors shown here come from a woman aged 25 to 39 with Graves' hyperthyroidism that later progressed to Graves' ophthalmopathy. The CDR3 runs from the conserved cysteine through the conserved F or W. D genes are given only for firm matches. Not all rows give a size; the values are once, few, many and, for expanded clones, a class.

V	J	D	size	CDR3	DNA
TRBV29-1	TRBJ2-7	.	.	CSVGTGRAYEQYF	TGCAGCGTTGGAACAGGGAGGGCCTACGAGCAGTACTTC
TRBV10-3	TRBJ2-3	TRBD2	.	CAIRERGGTADTQYF	TGTGCCATAAGAGAGCGGGGGGGCACCGCAGATACGCAGTATTTT
TRBV5-4	TRBJ2-7	TRBD1	.	CASSLEPGQIDSYEQYF	TGTGCCAGCAGCTTAGAGCCGGGACAGATAGACTCCTACGAGCAGTACTTC
TRBV4-1	TRBJ1-2	.	.	CASSQVTRERYGYTF	TGCGCCAGCAGCCAAGTAACCAGGGAGCGTTATGGCTACACCTTC
TRBV12-3/TRBV12-4	TRBJ2-3	.	many	CASSSEGNTDTQYF	TGTGCCAGCAGTTCGGAAGGGAACACAGATACGCAGTATTTT
TRBV29-1	TRBJ1-2	TRBD1	many	CSVTDRGNYGYTF	TGCAGCGTGACGGACAGGGGTAACTATGGCTACACCTTC
TRBV20-1	TRBJ1-4	.	many	CSAEYRDNEKLFF	TGCAGTGCAGAGTACAGGGATAATGAAAAACTGTTTTTT
TRBV20-1	TRBJ1-2	.	.	CSAPDTRINYGYTF	TGCAGTGCCCCGGACACCCGAATCAACTATGGCTACACCTTC
TRBV14	TRBJ2-1	TRBD2	.	CANSQATSFDNEQFF	TGTGCCAACAGCCAAGCGACTAGCTTCGACAATGAGCAGTTCTTC
TRBV6-5	TRBJ2-5	TRBD1	many	CASSYSRDSQETQYF	TGTGCCAGCAGTTACTCTCGGGACAGCCAAGAGACCCAGTACTTC
TRBV19	TRBJ2-1	.	.	CASSPQGHNEQFF	TGTGCCAGTAGTCCACAGGGCCACAATGAGCAGTTCTTC
TRBV6-5	TRBJ2-5	.	many	CASSYTPGWQETQYF	TGTGCCAGCAGTTACACCCCTGGGTGGCAAGAGACCCAGTACTTC
TRBV12-3/TRBV12-4	TRBJ2-1	TRBD2	many	CASSRPFSGVSSYNEQFF	TGTGCCAGCAGTCGACCCTTCAGCGGGGTTAGCTCCTACAATGAGCAGTTCTTC
TRBV2	TRBJ2-1	TRBD1	few	CASSGTQGNEQFF	TGTGCCAGCAGTGGAACACAGGGGAATGAGCAGTTCTTC